The 15 T cell receptor beta chains in this list originate from one sample, sequenced in a study of blood T cell repertoires in COVID-19. Only in-frame clones appear in the TCRdb table, and some are missing; sequencing was by immunoSEQ multiplex PCR. Among 150,000 to 200,000 clones listed, approximately 85% were seen once. The specimen was PBMCs or T cells enriched from blood (not recorded which). The receptors derive from a woman in her late teens or twenties who had recovered from COVID-19.

This rearrangement joins TRBV7-9 to TRBJ1-5, with D tentatively TRBD1 (6 bases). The CDR3 is 14 residues long. Germline V gene sequence: CDR1 SEHNR, CDR2 FQNEAQ (reference sequence). Trimming removed 5 bases from V and 5 bases from J, with 13 bases in between. CDR3 residues: CASSTGFKDQPQHF. The CDR3 nucleotides are TGTGCCAGCAGCACAGGGTTTAAGGATCAGCCCCAGCATTTT.

The rearrangement links TRBV5-1 to TRBJ2-5, with a possible D match to TRBD2 (6 bases). Germline V gives CDR1 SGHRS, CDR2 YFSETQ. CDR3 size: 15 residues. The germline V and J ends were trimmed by 0 bases and 5 bases, with 14 bases remaining between them. Here the CDR3 reads CASSLAGGVAETQYF. The CDR3 DNA is TGCGCCAGCAGCTTGGCCGGAGGGGTCGCGGAGACCCAGTACTTC.

The chain carries TRBV3-1 (or the pseudogene TRBV3-2) and TRBJ2-1; D is possibly TRBD1 (6 bases). Looked up from germline, CDR1 is LGHDT and CDR2 is YNNKEL (reference sequence). This CDR3 comprises 15 residues. V was trimmed by 4 bases and J by 8 bases, leaving 18 bases between them. Here the CDR3 DNA reads TGTGCCAGCAGCCCGCTCGGCCGCCCAGGGGATGAGCAGTTCTTC. This gives the protein CASSPLGRPGDEQFF.

The chain links TRBV11-3 to TRBJ2-7; TRBD1 agrees at 8 bases. Germline trimming cut 5 bases from V and 6 bases from J; bases unmatched to any gene: 15. The germline CDR1 and CDR2 sequences are SGHNT and YENEEA. This CDR3 has 16 amino acids. The DNA for the CDR3 is TGTGCCAGCAGCCCGACGGGACAGGCCGGACGGGGCGAGCAGTACTTC. Its translation is CASSPTGQAGRGEQYF.

The chain recombines TRBV5-4 with TRBJ2-1; D might be TRBD1 (6 bases). The CDR3 sequence is 13 residues long. Germline CDR1 SGHNT, CDR2 YYREEE (reference sequence). V lost 4 bases and J 7 bases, leaving 12 bases between the germline ends. This CDR3 reads CASSVRTENEQFF. The CDR3 nucleotides are TGTGCCAGCAGCGTCAGGACAGAAAATGAGCAGTTCTTC.

The rearrangement uses TRBV2 and TRBJ1-1; D remains unclear. Per the germline V gene, CDR1 is SNHLY and CDR2 is FYNNEI. V lost 4 bases, J lost 7 bases, and 16 bases lay in between. The CDR3 is made up of 14 amino acids. For the CDR3, the DNA is TGTGCCAGCAGTGGGGGAGGCAGTATTTTTGAAGCTTTCTTT. Translation gives CASSGGGSIFEAFF. The full variable domain, completed using reference TRBV2 and TRBJ1-1, is EPEVTQTPSHQVTQMGQEVILRCVPISNHLYFYWYRQILGQKVEFLVSFYNNEISEKSEIFDDQFSVERPDGSNFTLKIRSTKLEDSAMYFCASSGGGSIFEAFFGQGTRLTVV.

The genes are TRBV7-2 and TRBJ1-4; weak D call: TRBD1 (5 bases). In germline, CDR1 is SGHTA, CDR2 FQGNSA. This CDR3 contains 16 residues. V was trimmed by 1 base and J by 0 bases, leaving 9 bases between them. Written as DNA, the CDR3 is TGTGCCAGCAGCTTAGTCGGGGGGGCAACTAATGAAAAACTGTTTTTT. It is translated as CASSLVGGATNEKLFF. The full variable domain, with the rest looked up from reference TRBV7-2 and TRBJ1-4, is GAGVSQSPSNKVTEKGKDVELRCDPISGHTALYWYRQSLGQGLEFLIYFQGNSAPDKSGLPSDRFSAERTGGSVSTLTIQRTQQEDSAVYLCASSLVGGATNEKLFFGSGTQLSVL.

The chain recombines TRBV6-5 with TRBJ1-2; 7 bases are shared with TRBD1. With V trimmed by 9 bases and J by 2 bases, 6 bases remained unmatched. CDR1 is MNHEY and CDR2 is SVGAGI in the germline V gene. CDR3 length: 13 amino acids. CDR3 amino acids: CASRTTGNYGYTF. In DNA, the CDR3 is TGTGCCAGTAGAACGACAGGGAACTATGGCTACACCTTC.

This rearrangement joins TRBV27 to TRBJ2-1; D may be TRBD2 (6 bases). The V end was cut by 4 bases, the J end by 0 bases, with 7 bases between. Germline lookup yields CDR1 MNHEY and CDR2 SMNVEV (reference sequence). The CDR3 runs to 14 residues. CDR3 coding DNA: TGTGCCAGCAGTTCGGAGGGCTCCTACAATGAGCAGTTCTTC. It is translated as CASSSEGSYNEQFF.

CDR3 sequence reads: CASSYSLVLDEETQYF. The DNA for the CDR3 is TGTGCCAGCAGTTACTCACTAGTTTTAGACGAAGAGACCCAGTACTTC. V and J are TRBV6-5 and TRBJ2-5; tentative D call: TRBD2 (5 bases). The V gene's germline CDR1 is MNHEY and CDR2 SVGAGI. The V end was cut by 0 bases, the J end by 3 bases, with 14 bases between. There are 16 residues in the CDR3.

The V gene is TRBV27, the J gene TRBJ2-7, with 12 bases matching TRBD2. V gave up 7 bases and J gave up 2 bases; unmatched junction bases: 3. This CDR3 region has 14 residues. In germline, CDR1 is MNHEY, CDR2 SMNVEV (reference sequence). DNA for the CDR3: TGTGCCAGCACCAGACTAGCGGGAGCCTACGAGCAGTACTTC. This codes for CASTRLAGAYEQYF.

This chain uses TRBV6-5 with TRBJ2-5; 8 positions agree with TRBD1. The CDR3 is 13 residues long. V was clipped by 7 bases and J by 5 bases; unmatched bases: 6. Germline CDR1 reads MNHEY; CDR2 reads SVGAGI. CDR3 in DNA: TGTGCCAGCACTTGGACAGGGAAGGAGACCCAGTACTTC. Translated, it gives CASTWTGKETQYF.

This clone showed up just once. The chain combines TRBV5-5 with TRBJ1-2, with 8 bases identical to TRBD1. V was pared by 4 bases and J by 6 bases, with 8 bases of the junction left unmatched. Germline values: CDR1 SGHKS, CDR2 YYEKEE (reference sequence). The CDR3 has 14 amino acids. CDR3 coding DNA: TGTGCCAGCAGCGCGCAGGGGGCCGTCCATGGCTACACCTTC. Amino acid sequence: CASSAQGAVHGYTF.

The genes are TRBV19 and TRBJ2-2; 12 bases fit TRBD2. The CDR3 length is 16 residues. Germline V lookup: CDR1 LNHDA, CDR2 SQIVND (reference sequence). After removal of 10 bases from V and 3 bases from J, the junction contained 9 bases not matched to a gene. The CDR3 sequence: CATRTSGVRDTGELFF. In DNA form, the CDR3 reads TGTGCCACCCGGACTAGCGGGGTGAGGGACACCGGGGAGCTGTTTTTT.

V gene TRBV10-2 combines with J gene TRBJ1-1; 10 bases are a match to TRBD1. This CDR3 region has 17 residues. V shed 10 bases and J 0 bases; nucleotides not matched to a gene: 14. Germline V gene lookup returns CDR1 WSHSY and CDR2 SAAADI. The CDR3 loop reads CATRDRGKLELNTEAFF. As DNA, the CDR3 is TGCGCCACCAGGGACAGGGGCAAGTTAGAGTTGAACACTGAAGCTTTCTTT.